The 15 T cell receptor beta chains given below trace back to one sample, sequenced in a study of blood T cell repertoires in COVID-19. The table came from immunoSEQ multiplex PCR; TCRdb's copy has only in-frame clones and leaves some out. The sample shows 200,000 to 300,000 clones, approximately 90% of them seen only once. Sequencing used peripheral blood. These receptors all stem from a woman aged 40 to 50 with acute or convalescent COVID-19.

The chain combines TRBV18 with TRBJ2-7, with D possibly being TRBD1 (6 bases). Per the germline V gene, CDR1 is KGHSH and CDR2 is LQKENI. V lost 4 bases and J 5 bases, leaving 15 bases between the germline ends. The CDR3 has 14 residues. DNA of the CDR3: TGTGCCAGCTCACAGCAGGGGATCGGCCACGAGCAGTACGTC. Protein sequence: CASSQQGIGHEQYV.

This clone was recorded a few times. The chain is built from TRBV2 and TRBJ1-5; 8 bases line up with TRBD1. Per the germline V gene, CDR1 is SNHLY and CDR2 is FYNNEI. V shed 5 bases and J 6 bases; nucleotides not matched to a gene: 3. The CDR3 loop spans 13 amino acids. CDR3: CASSTGGTQPQHF. Written as DNA, the CDR3 is TGTGCCAGCAGTACAGGGGGTACTCAGCCCCAGCATTTT. The entire variable domain, with the rest obtained from reference TRBV2 and TRBJ1-5, is as follows: EPEVTQTPSHQVTQMGQEVILRCVPISNHLYFYWYRQILGQKVEFLVSFYNNEISEKSEIFDDQFSVERPDGSNFTLKIRSTKLEDSAMYFCASSTGGTQPQHFGDGTRLSIL.

The rearrangement links TRBV7-9 to TRBJ1-4; TRBD1 matches 7 bases. Trimming took 4 bases from V and 6 from J; bases not matched to a gene: 11. The V gene's germline CDR1 is SEHNR and CDR2 FQNEAQ (reference sequence). The CDR3 spans 16 residues. The CDR3 bases are TGTGCCAGCAGCTCGAAGGGACAGCCGGGGGATGAAAAACTGTTTTTT. It is translated as CASSSKGQPGDEKLFF.

The rearrangement joins TRBV6-1 to TRBJ1-2; D is possibly TRBD1 (6 bases). Trimming pared 1 base from V and 7 bases from J, leaving 13 bases between. Germline assignment: CDR1 MNHNS and CDR2 SASEGT. This CDR3 comprises 14 residues. The CDR3 sequence is CASSEGTGIRGYTF. DNA for the CDR3: TGTGCCAGCAGTGAAGGAACAGGGATCCGTGGCTACACCTTC.

V and J are TRBV9 and TRBJ2-3; D might be TRBD2 (6 bases). V was pared by 4 bases and J by 6 bases, with 21 bases between. The CDR3 loop spans 16 amino acids. From germline, CDR1 is SGDLS and CDR2 YYNGEE. The CDR3 loop is CASSSRTDGGVDTQYF. CDR3 coding DNA: TGTGCCAGCAGCTCCCGGACGGACGGAGGGGTGGATACGCAGTATTTT.

This chain links TRBV4-1 with TRBJ1-2; D is unresolved. There are 17 residues in the CDR3. Trimming removed 0 bases at V and 8 bases at J, with 22 bases between. CDR1 is MGHRA and CDR2 is YSYEKL in the germline V gene. CDR3 bases: TGCGCCAGCAGCCAAGACCTGGCTGGGGAGCTCGGGTCGGGCTACACCTTC. Amino acid sequence: CASSQDLAGELGSGYTF.

The chain couples TRBV4-2 to TRBJ1-2, with 8 positions matching TRBD1. The J segment lost 3 bases and the V segment lost 4 bases, leaving 10 bases of the junction unmatched. This CDR3 comprises 16 residues. The V gene's germline CDR1 is LGHNA and CDR2 YNFKEQ. As DNA, the CDR3 is TGTGCCAGCAGCCCCGAAGGCAGGGGGCGCGACTATGGCTACACCTTC. It is translated as CASSPEGRGRDYGYTF.

The V gene is TRBV7-8, the J gene TRBJ1-2, with 7 bases fitting TRBD1. V lost 1 base to trimming and J lost 5 bases; unmatched junction nucleotides: 4. CDR1 is SGHVS and CDR2 is FQNEAQ in the germline V gene. The CDR3 sequence is 14 residues long. The CDR3 loop reads CASSLDRGLYGYTF. The CDR3 DNA reads TGTGCCAGCAGCTTAGACAGGGGTTTATATGGCTACACCTTC.

CDR3 nucleotides: TGTGCCAGCAGCCAAGATGGCAGGGCCAATCAGCCCCAGCATTTT. Protein: CASSQDGRANQPQHF. The genes are TRBV3-1 (or the pseudogene TRBV3-2) and TRBJ1-5, with D maybe TRBD1 (5 bases). The CDR3 has 15 amino acids. With 0 bases removed from V and 3 bases from J, the gap between germline ends came to 9 bases. From germline, CDR1 is LGHDT and CDR2 YNNKEL (reference sequence).

The chain recombines TRBV18 with TRBJ2-1; D may be TRBD1 (6 bases). CDR3 size: 14 residues. Trimming shortened V by 1 base and J by 6 bases, and 10 bases separated the two germline ends. Germline V CDR1 and CDR2: KGHSH, LQKENI. CDR3 sequence (DNA): TGTGCCAGCTCACCACAGAGGGGGAGCAATGAGCAGTTCTTC. It encodes CASSPQRGSNEQFF.

This chain links TRBV5-5 with TRBJ1-1, with D possibly matching TRBD1 (6 bases). V lost 3 bases to trimming and J lost 3 bases, with 15 bases between them. The CDR3 has 15 amino acids. Germline-derived CDR1 and CDR2 are SGHKS and YYEKEE (reference sequence). The CDR3 DNA reads as TGTGCCAGCAGCTCTCCATGGACAGTGGACACTGAAGCTTTCTTT. This encodes CASSSPWTVDTEAFF.

The chain joins TRBV5-8 to TRBJ2-2; tentatively, D is TRBD2 (6 bases). The CDR3 covers 15 residues. CDR1 and CDR2 from the germline V gene are SGHTS and YDEGEE. Trimming pared 1 base from V and 7 bases from J, leaving 14 bases between. CDR3 coding DNA: TGTGCCAGCAGCTTGAATCGGGGGTCGGTCGGGGAGCTGTTTTTT. Protein sequence: CASSLNRGSVGELFF.

CDR3 nucleotides: TGTGCCAGCAGCGTCACAGGGATCGCAGATACGCAGTATTTT. This codes for CASSVTGIADTQYF. V and J are TRBV6-4 and TRBJ2-3; a weak D match, TRBD1 (6 bases). Trimming took 6 bases from V and 4 from J, leaving 14 bases between them. Germline lookup yields CDR1 MRHNA and CDR2 SNTAGT. This CDR3 has 14 amino acids.

This clone has only a few counts. The chain carries TRBV7-9 and TRBJ2-7; TRBD1 agrees at 8 bases. Germline-derived CDR1 and CDR2 are SEHNR and FQNEAQ (reference sequence). This CDR3 has 15 residues. Trimming removed 1 base from V and 4 bases from J; junction bases left unmatched: 6. CDR3 in DNA: TGTGCCAGCAGCTTAGGGGACAGGTCGCGATACGAGCAGTACGTC. Encoded protein: CASSLGDRSRYEQYV.

This chain connects TRBV5-1 to TRBJ1-1; weak D call: TRBD1 (5 bases). V shed 0 bases and J shed 8 bases, with 8 bases lying between them. The CDR3 is 12 residues long. The V gene's germline CDR1 is SGHRS and CDR2 YFSETQ. The chain's CDR3 is CASSLEGLEAFF. For the CDR3, the DNA is TGCGCCAGCAGCTTGGAGGGGCTGGAAGCTTTCTTT.